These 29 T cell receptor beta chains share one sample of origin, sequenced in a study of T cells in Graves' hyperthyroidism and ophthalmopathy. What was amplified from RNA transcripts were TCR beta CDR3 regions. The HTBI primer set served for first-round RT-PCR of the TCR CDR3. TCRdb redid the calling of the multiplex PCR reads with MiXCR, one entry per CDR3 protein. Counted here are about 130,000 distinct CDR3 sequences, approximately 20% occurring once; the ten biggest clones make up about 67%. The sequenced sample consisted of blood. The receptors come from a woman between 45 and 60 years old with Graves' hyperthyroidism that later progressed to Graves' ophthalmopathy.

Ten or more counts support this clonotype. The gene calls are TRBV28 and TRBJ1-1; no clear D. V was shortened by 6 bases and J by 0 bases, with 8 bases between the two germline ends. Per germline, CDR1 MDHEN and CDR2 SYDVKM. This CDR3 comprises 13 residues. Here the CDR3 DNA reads TGTGCCAGCAGCTCGGGCCTGAACACTGAAGCTTTCTTT. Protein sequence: CASSSGLNTEAFF. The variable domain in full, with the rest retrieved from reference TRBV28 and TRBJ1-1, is DVKVTQSSRYLVKRTGEKVFLECVQDMDHENMFWYRQDPGLGLRLIYFSYDVKMKEKGDIPEGYSVSREKKERFSLILESASTNQTSMYLCASSSGLNTEAFFGQGTRLTVV.

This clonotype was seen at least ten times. In DNA, the CDR3 is TGTGCCAGCAGTTCGGGACTAGCGGGAGTTGCAGATACGCAGTATTTT. This gives the protein CASSSGLAGVADTQYF. The chain uses TRBV13 and TRBJ2-3; the match to TRBD2 covers 14 bases. V shed 6 bases and J 4 bases; nucleotides not matched to a gene: 6. CDR3 length equals 16 residues. Germline V gene sequence: CDR1 PRHDT, CDR2 FYEKMQ (reference sequence). Complete variable domain (other parts from reference TRBV13 and TRBJ2-3): AAGVIQSPRHLIKEKRETATLKCYPIPRHDTVYWYQQGPGQDPQFLISFYEKMQSDKGSIPDRFSAQQFSDYHSELNMSSLELGDSALYFCASSSGLAGVADTQYFGPGTRLTVL.

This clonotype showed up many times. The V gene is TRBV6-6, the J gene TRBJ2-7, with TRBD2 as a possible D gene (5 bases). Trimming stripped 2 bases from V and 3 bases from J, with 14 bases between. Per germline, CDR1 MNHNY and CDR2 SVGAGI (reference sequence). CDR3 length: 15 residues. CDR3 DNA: TGTGCCAGCAGTTACAATACGGACTCCGGCTACGAGCAGTACTTC. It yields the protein CASSYNTDSGYEQYF.

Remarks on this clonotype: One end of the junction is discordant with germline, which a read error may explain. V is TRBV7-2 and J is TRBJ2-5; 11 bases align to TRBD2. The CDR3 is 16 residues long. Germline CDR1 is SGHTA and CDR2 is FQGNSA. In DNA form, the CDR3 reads TGTGCCAGCAGCTTAAGGGGCTCGGGGACTAGCGGATCCATGAACTTC. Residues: CASSLRGSGTSGSMNF.

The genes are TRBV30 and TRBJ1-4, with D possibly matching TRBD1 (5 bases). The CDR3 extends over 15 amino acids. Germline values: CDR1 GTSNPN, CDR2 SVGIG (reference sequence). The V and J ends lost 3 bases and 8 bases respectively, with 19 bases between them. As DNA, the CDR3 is TGTGCCTGGAGCCCTTCCCGCGGACACGAGGAAAAACTGTTTTTT. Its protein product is CAWSPSRGHEEKLFF.

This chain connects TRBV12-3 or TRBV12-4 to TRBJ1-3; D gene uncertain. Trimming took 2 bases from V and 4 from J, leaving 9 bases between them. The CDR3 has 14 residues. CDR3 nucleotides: TGTGCCAGCAGTTTAATGGATAGCGGAAACACCATATATTTT. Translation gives CASSLMDSGNTIYF.

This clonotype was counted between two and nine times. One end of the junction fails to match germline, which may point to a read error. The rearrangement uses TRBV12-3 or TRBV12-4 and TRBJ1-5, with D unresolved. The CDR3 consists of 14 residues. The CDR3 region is CACSLKTSNQPQHF. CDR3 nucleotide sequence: TGTGCCTGCAGTTTGAAGACAAGCAATCAGCCCCAGCATTTT.

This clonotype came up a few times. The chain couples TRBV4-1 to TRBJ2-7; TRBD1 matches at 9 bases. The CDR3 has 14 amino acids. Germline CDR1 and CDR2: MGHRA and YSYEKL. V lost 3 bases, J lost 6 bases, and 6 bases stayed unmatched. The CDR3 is CASSHPDRGGEQYF. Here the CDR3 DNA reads TGCGCCAGCAGCCACCCGGACAGGGGCGGCGAGCAGTACTTC.

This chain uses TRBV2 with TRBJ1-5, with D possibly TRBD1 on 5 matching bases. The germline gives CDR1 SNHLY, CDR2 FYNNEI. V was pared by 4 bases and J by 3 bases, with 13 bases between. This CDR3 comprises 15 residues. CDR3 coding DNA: TGTGCCAGCAGTGGCGACGGGGCCTACAATCAGCCCCAGCATTTT. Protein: CASSGDGAYNQPQHF. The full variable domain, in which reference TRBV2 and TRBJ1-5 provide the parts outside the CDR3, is EPEVTQTPSHQVTQMGQEVILRCVPISNHLYFYWYRQILGQKVEFLVSFYNNEISEKSEIFDDQFSVERPDGSNFTLKIRSTKLEDSAMYFCASSGDGAYNQPQHFGDGTRLSIL.

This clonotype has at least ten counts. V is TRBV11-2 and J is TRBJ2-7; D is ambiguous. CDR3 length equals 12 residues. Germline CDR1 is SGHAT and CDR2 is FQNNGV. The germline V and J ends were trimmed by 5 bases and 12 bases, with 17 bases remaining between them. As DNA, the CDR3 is TGTGCCAGCAGCACCGCGGACCGGGTGGCGTACTTC. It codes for CASSTADRVAYF.

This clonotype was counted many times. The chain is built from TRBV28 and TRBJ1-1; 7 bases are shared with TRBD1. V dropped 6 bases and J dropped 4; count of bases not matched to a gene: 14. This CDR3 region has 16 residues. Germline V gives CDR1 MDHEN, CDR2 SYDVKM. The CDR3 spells CASSPYPTGRPTEAFF. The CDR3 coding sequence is TGTGCCAGCAGCCCGTACCCGACAGGGAGGCCCACTGAAGCTTTCTTT.

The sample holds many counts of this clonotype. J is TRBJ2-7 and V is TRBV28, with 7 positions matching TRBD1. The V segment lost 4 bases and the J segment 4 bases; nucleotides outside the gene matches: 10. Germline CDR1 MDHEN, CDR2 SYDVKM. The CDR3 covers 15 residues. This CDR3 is CASSSTGMIKYEQYF. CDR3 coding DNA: TGTGCCAGCAGTTCGACAGGGATGATAAAATACGAGCAGTACTTC. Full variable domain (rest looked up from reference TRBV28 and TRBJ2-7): DVKVTQSSRYLVKRTGEKVFLECVQDMDHENMFWYRQDPGLGLRLIYFSYDVKMKEKGDIPEGYSVSREKKERFSLILESASTNQTSMYLCASSSTGMIKYEQYFGPGTRLTVT.

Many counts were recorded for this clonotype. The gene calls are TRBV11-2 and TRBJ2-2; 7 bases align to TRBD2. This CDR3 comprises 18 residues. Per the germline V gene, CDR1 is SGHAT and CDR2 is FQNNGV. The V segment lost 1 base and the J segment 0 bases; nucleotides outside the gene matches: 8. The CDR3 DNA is TGTGCCAGCAGCTTAGCGGGAGCGGGGAGGTCGAACACCGGGGAGCTGTTTTTT. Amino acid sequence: CASSLAGAGRSNTGELFF.

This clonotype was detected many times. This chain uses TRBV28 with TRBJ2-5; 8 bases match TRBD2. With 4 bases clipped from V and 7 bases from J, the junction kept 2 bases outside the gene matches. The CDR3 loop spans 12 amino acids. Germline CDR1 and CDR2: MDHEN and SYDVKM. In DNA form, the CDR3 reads TGTGCCAGCAGTTCGGGACTAGTGACCCAGTACTTC. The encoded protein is CASSSGLVTQYF.

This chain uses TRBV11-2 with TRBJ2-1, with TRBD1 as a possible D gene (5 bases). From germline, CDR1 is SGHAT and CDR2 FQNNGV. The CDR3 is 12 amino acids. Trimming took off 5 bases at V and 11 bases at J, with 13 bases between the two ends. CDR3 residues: CASSIGQTKQFF. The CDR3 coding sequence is TGTGCCAGCAGCATCGGACAAACTAAGCAGTTCTTC.

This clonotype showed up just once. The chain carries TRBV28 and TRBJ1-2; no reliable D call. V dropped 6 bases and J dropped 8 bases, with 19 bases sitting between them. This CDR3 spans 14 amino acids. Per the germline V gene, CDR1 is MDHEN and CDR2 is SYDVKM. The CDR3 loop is CASRAQFKERGYTF. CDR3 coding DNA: TGTGCCAGCAGGGCACAGTTTAAGGAGCGCGGCTACACCTTC.

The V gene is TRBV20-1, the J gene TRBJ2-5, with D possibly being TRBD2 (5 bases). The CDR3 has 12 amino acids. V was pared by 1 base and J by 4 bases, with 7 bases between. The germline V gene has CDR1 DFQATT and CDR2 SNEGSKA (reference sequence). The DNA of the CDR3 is TGCAGTGCTAGAGTAGGGAGAGAGACCCAGTACTTC. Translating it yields CSARVGRETQYF.

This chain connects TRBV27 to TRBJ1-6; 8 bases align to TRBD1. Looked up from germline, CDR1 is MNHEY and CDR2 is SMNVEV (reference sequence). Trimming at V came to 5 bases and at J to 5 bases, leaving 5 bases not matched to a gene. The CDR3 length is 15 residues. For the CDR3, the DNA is TGTGCCAGCAGTGACAGGGGACTCGATAATTCACCCCTCCACTTT. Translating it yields CASSDRGLDNSPLHF.

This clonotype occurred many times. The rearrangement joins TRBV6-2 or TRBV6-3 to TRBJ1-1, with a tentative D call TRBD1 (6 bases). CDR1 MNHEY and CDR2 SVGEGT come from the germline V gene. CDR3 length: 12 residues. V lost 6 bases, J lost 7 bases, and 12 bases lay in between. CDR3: CASRAGQFEAFF. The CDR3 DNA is TGTGCCAGCAGAGCCGGACAGTTTGAAGCTTTCTTT.

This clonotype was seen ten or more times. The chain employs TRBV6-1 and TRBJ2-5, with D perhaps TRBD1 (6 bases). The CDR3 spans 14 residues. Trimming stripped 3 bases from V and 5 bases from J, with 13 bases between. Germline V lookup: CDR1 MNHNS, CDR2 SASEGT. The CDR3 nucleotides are TGTGCCAGCAGTGAGATGGGGGCCGGGGAGACCCAGTACTTC. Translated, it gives CASSEMGAGETQYF.

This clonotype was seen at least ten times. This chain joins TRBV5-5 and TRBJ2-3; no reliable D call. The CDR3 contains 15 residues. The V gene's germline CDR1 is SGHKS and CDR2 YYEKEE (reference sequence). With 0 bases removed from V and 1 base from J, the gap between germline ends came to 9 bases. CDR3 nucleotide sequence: TGTGCCAGCAGCTTGGACGGTTACCGCACAGATACGCAGTATTTT. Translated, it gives CASSLDGYRTDTQYF.

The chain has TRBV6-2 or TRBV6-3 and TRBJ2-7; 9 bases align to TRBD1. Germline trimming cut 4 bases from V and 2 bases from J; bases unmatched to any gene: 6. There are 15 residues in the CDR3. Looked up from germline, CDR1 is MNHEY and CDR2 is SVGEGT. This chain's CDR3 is CASSFGQGRTYEQYF. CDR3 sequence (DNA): TGTGCCAGCAGTTTCGGACAGGGGCGAACCTACGAGCAGTACTTC.

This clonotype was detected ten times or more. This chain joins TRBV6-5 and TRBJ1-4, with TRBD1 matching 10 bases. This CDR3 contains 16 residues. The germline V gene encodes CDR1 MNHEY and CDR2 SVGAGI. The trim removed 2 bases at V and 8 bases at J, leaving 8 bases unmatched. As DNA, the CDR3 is TGTGCCAGCAGTTACGGAACGACAGGGGGCCGGGAAAAACTGTTTTTT. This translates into CASSYGTTGGREKLFF.

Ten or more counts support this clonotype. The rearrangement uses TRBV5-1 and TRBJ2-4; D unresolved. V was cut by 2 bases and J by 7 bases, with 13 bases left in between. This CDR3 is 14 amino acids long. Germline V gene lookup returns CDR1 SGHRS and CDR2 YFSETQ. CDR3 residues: CASSLNQVRNIQYF. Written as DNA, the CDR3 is TGCGCCAGCAGCTTAAACCAGGTGCGGAACATTCAGTACTTC.

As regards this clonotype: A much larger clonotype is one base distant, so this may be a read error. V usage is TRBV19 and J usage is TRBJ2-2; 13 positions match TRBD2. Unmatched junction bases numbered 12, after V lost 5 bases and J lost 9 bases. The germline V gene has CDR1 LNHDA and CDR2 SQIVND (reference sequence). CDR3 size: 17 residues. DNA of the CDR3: TGTGCCAGTAGTTCACCGGGACTAGCGGGATCAGCCAGGGAGCTGTTTTTT. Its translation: CASSSPGLAGSARELFF.

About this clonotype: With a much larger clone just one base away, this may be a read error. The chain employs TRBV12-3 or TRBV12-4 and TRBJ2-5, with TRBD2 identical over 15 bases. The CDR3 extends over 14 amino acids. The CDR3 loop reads CACSGLAGGWTQYF. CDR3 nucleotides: TGTGCCTGCAGTGGACTAGCGGGAGGGTGGACCCAGTACTTC.

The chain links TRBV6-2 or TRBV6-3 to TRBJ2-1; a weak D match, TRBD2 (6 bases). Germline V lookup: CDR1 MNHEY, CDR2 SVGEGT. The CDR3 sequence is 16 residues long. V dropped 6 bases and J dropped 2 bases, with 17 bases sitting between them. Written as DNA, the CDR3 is TGTGCCAGCAGGGGGGGAGGTGGGCCAACCTACAATGAGCAGTTCTTC. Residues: CASRGGGGPTYNEQFF.

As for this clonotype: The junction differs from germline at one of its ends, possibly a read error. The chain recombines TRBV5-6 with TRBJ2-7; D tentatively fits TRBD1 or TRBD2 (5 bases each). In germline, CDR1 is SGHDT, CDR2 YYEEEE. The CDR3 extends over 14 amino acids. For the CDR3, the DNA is TGTGTCAGCAGCCGGGACGGTCGCCTCGGGGAGCAGTACTTC. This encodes CVSSRDGRLGEQYF.

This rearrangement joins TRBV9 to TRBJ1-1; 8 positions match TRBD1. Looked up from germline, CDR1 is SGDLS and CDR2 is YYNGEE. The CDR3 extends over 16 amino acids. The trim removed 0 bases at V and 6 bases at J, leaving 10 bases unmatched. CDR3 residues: CASSVGAGGEGAEAFF. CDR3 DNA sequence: TGTGCCAGCAGCGTAGGGGCAGGGGGCGAGGGCGCTGAAGCTTTCTTT.